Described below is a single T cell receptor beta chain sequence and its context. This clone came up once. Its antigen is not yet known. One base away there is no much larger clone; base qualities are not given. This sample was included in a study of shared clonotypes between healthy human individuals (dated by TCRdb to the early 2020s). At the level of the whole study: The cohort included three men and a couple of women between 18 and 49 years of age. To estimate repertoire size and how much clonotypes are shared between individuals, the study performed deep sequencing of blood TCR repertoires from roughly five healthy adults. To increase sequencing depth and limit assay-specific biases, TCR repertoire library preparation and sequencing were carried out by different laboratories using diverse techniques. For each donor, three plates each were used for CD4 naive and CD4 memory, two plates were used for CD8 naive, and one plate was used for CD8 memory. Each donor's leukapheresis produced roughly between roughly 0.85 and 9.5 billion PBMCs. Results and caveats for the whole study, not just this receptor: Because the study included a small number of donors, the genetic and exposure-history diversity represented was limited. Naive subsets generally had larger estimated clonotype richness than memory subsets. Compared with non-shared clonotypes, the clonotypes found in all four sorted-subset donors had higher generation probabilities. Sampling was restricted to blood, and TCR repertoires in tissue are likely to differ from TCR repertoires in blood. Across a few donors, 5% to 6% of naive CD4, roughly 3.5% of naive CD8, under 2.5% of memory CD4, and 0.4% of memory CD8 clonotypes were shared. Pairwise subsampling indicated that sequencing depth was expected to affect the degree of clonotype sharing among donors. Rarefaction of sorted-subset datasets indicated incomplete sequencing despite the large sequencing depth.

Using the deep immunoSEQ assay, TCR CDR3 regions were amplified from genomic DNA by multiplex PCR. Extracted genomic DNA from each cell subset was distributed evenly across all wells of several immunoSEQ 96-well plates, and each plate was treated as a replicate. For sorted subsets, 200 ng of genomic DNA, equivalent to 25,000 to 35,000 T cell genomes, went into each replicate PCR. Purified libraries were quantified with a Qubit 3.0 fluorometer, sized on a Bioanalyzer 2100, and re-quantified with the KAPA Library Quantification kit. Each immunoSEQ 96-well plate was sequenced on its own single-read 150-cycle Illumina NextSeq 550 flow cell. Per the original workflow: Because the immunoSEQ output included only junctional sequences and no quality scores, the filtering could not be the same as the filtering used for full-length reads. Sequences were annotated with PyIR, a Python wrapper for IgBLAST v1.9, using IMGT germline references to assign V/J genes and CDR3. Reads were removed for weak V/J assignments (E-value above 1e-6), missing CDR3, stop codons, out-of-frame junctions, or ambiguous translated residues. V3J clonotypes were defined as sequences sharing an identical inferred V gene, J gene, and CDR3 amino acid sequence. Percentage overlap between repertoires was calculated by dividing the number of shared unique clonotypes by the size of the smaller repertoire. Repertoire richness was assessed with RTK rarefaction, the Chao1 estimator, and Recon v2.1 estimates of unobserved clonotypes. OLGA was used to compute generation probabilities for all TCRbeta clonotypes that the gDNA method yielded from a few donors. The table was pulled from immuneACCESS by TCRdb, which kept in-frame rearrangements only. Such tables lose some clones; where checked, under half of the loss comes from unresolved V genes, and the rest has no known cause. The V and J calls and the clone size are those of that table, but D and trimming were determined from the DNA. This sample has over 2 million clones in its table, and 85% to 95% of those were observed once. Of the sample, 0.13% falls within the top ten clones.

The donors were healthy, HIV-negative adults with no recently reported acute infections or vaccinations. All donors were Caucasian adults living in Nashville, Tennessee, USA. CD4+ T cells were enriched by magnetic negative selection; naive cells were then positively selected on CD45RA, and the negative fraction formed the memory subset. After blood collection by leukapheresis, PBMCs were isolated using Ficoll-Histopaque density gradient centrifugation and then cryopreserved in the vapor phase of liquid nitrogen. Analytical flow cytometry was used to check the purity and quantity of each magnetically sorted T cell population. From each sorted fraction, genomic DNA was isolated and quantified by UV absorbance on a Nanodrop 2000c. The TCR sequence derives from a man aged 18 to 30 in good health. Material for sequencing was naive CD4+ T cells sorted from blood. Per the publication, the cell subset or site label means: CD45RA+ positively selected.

The base sequence is TGTGCCAGCAGCTTGGGACCGGGAGATCAGCCCCAGCATTTT. It specifies CASSLGPGDQPQHF. The chain is encoded by TRBV5-5 joined to TRBJ1-5; there is no confident call for the D gene. From the germline V gene (reference sequence), CDR1 is SGHKS and CDR2 is YYEKEE. V loses 0 bases of germline sequence and J loses 5 bases, and the interval between the two ends is 9 bases. The CDR3 goes from the cysteine to the phenylalanine over 14 residues. The only DNA kept is the CDR3, 42 bases in frame from the first base.